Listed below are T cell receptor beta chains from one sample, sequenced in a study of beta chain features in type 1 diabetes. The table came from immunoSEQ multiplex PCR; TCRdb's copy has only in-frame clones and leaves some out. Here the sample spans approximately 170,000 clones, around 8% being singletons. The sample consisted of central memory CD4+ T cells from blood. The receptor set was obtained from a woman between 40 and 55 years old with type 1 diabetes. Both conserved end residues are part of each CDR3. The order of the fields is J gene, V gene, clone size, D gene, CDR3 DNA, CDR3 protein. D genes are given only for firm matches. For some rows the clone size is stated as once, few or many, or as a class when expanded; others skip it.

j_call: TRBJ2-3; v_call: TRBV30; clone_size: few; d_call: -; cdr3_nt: TGTGCCTGGAGTAAGGGGGAGGGCCGGAAGTATTTT; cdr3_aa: CAWSKGEGRKYF
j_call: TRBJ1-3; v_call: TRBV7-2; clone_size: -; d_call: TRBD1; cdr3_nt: TGTGCCAGCAGCTTTCAGGAGGGACAGGGAAACACCATATATTTT; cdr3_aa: CASSFQEGQGNTIYF
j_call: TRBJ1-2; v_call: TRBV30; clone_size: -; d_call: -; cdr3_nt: TGTGCCTGGCAGGGGTCCTATGGCTACACCTTC; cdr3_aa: CAWQGSYGYTF
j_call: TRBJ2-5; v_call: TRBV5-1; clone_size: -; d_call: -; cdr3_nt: TGCGCCAGCAGCTTGAACAGGGCAGAGACCCAGTACTTC; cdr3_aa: CASSLNRAETQYF
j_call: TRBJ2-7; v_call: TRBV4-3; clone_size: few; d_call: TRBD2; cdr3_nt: TGCGCCAGCAGCCAGGGACTAGCGATCTCCTACGAGCAGTACTTC; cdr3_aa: CASSQGLAISYEQYF
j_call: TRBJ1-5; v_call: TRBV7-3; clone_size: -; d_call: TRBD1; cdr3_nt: TGTGCCAGCAGTCCGACAGGGGGTTTCAATCAGCCCCAGCATTTT; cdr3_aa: CASSPTGGFNQPQHF
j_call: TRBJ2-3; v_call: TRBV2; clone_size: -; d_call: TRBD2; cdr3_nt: TGTGCCAGCAGTGAATTAGGTGGCGGGAGCGCGCGGGGCACAGATACGCAGTATTTT; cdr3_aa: CASSELGGGSARGTDTQYF
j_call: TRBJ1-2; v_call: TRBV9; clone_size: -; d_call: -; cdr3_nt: TGTGCCAGCAGCGCTCAGGACAGCTATGGCTACACCTTC; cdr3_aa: CASSAQDSYGYTF
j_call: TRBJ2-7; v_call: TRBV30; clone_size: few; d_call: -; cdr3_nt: TGTGCCTGGAGTGGGGGGCGTGGGGTCTACGAGCAGTACTTC; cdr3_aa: CAWSGGRGVYEQYF
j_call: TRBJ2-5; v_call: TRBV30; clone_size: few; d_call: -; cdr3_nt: TGTGCCTGGAATGCACAGGAAGAGACCCAGTACTTC; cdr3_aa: CAWNAQEETQYF
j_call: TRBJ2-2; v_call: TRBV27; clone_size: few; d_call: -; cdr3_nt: TGTGCCAGCAGTCAGCCCGGCCGGGACTCCTATAACCTCAGGGAGCTGTTTTTT; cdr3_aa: CASSQPGRDSYNLRELFF
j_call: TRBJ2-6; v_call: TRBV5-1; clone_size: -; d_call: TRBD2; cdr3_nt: TGCGCCAGCAGCTTGTCAGCGGGAGAATCTGGGGCCAACGTCCTGACTTTC; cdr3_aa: CASSLSAGESGANVLTF
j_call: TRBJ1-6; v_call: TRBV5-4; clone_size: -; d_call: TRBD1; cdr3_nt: TGTGCCAGCAGCCGAGGGACAGGCATCTCCTATAATTCACCCCTCCACTTT; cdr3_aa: CASSRGTGISYNSPLHF
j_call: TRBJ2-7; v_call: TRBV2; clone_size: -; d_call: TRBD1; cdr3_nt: TGTGCCAGCAGTTTAACAGGGGGCAGGGGAGAGCAGTACTTC; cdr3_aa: CASSLTGGRGEQYF
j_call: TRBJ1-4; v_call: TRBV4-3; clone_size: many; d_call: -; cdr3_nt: TGCGCCAGCAGTCTCTTCGCGGGCTGGGCTAATGAAAAACTGTTTTTT; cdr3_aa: CASSLFAGWANEKLFF
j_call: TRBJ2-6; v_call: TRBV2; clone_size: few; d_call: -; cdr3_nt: TGTGCCAGCAGCGGAGGGACTGGGGCCAACGTCCTGACTTTC; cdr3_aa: CASSGGTGANVLTF
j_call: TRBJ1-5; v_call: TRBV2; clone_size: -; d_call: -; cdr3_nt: TGTGCCAGCAGTGACGGACAGAGGCTGCCCCAGCATTTT; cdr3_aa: CASSDGQRLPQHF
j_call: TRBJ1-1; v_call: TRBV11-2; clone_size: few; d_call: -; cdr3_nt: TGTGCCAGCAGCTTAGACAGCACTGAAGCTTTCTTT; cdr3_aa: CASSLDSTEAFF
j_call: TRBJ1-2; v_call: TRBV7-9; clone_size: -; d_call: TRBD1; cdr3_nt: TGTGCCAGCAGCTTAGGGACAGGGGATAGCTATGGCTACACCTTC; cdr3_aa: CASSLGTGDSYGYTF
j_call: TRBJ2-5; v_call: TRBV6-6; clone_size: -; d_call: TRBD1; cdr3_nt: TGTGCCAGCAGTACGCAGGGGGTTAGAGAGACCCAGTACTTC; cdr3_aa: CASSTQGVRETQYF
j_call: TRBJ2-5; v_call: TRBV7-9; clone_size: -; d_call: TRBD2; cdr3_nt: TGTGCCAGCAGACCTAGCGGGAGTCAAGAGACCCAGTACTTC; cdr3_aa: CASRPSGSQETQYF
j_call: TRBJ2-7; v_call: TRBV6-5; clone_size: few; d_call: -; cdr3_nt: TGTGCCAGCAGTGCCCAGGGATACTACGAGCAGTACTTC; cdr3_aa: CASSAQGYYEQYF
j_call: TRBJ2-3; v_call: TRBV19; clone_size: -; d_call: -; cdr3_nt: TGTGCCAGTAGAGGGAGTGCATACCAGTATTTT; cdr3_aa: CASRGSAYQYF
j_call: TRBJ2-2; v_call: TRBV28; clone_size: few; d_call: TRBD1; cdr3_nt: TGTGCCAGCAGTTCCTACAGGGGCGCCGGGGAGCTGTTTTTT; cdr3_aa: CASSSYRGAGELFF
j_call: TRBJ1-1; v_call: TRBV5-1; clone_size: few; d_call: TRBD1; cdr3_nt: TGCGCCAGCAGCCGAGACAGGGTACGGAACACTGAAGCTTTCTTT; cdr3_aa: CASSRDRVRNTEAFF
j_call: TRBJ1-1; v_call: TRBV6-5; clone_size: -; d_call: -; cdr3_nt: TGTGCCAGCACCACAGGATTGGAAGCTTTCTTT; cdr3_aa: CASTTGLEAFF
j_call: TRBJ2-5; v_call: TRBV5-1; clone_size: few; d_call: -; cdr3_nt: TGCGCCAGCAGCCAACAACAAGAGACCCAGTACTTC; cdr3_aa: CASSQQQETQYF
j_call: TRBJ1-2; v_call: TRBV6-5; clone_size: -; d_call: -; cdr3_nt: TGTGCCAGCAGCTCCGGGGGGGGCTACACCTTC; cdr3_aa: CASSSGGGYTF
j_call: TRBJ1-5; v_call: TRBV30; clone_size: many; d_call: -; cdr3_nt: TGTGCCTGGAGTCGTGGCGGGGAAGAGCAGCCCCAGCATTTT; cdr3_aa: CAWSRGGEEQPQHF
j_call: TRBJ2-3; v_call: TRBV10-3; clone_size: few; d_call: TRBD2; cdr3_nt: TGTGCCATCAGTGAGTCGGCTAGCGGAGTTAGCACAGATACGCAGTATTTT; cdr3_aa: CAISESASGVSTDTQYF
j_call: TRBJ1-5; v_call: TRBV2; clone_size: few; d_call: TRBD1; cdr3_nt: TGTGCCAGCACCCGGGACAGGCATCAGCCCCAGCATTTT; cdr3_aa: CASTRDRHQPQHF
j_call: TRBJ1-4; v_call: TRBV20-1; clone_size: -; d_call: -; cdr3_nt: TGCAGTGCAGAGACGGAGAGAAAACTGTTTTTT; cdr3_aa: CSAETERKLFF
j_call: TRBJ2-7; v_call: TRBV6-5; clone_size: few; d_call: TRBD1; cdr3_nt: TGTGCCAGCAGCACCGGGACAGGGACCTACGAGCAGTACTTC; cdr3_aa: CASSTGTGTYEQYF
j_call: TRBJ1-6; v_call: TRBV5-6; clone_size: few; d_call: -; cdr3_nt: TGTGCCAGCAGCTTGGACAGGGTCGGCTCACCCCTCCACTTT; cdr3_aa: CASSLDRVGSPLHF
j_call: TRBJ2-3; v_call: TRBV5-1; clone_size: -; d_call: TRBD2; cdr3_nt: TGCGCCAGCAGCTTGGACCTAGCGGGGGGACTGAATACGCAGTATTTT; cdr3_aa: CASSLDLAGGLNTQYF
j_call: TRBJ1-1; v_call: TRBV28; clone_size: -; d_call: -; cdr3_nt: TGTGCCAGCAGCAAACCAGGGAAGAACACTGAAGCTTTCTTT; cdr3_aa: CASSKPGKNTEAFF
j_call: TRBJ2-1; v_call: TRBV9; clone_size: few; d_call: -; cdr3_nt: TGTGCCAGCAGCCCTACAGGGTTTCTCAACAATGAGCAGTTCTTC; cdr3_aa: CASSPTGFLNNEQFF
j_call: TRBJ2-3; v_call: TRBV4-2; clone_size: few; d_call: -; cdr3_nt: TGTGCCAGCAGCCAAGACGGGAAAGATACGCAGTATTTT; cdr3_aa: CASSQDGKDTQYF
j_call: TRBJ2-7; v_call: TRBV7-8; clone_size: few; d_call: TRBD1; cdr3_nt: TGTGCCAGCTTCGACAGGGGGTACGAGCAGTACTTC; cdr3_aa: CASFDRGYEQYF
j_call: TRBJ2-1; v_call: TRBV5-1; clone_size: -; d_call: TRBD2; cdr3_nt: TGCGCCAGCAGCTTACTAGCGGGGGGGAGCGATGAGCAGTTCTTC; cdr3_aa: CASSLLAGGSDEQFF
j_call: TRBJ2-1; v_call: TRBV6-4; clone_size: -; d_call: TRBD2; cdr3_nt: TGTGCCAGCAGCCCTCAGCGGGGGCGGAATGAGCAGTTCTTC; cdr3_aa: CASSPQRGRNEQFF
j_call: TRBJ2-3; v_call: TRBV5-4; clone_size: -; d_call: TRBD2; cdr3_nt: TGTGCCAGCAGCTTGAACGGGGGGGCGGATACGCAGTATTTT; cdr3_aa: CASSLNGGADTQYF
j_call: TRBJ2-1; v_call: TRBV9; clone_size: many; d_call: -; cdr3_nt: TGTGCCAGCAGCGTACGGGGCTCCTACAATGAGCAGTTCTTC; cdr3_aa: CASSVRGSYNEQFF
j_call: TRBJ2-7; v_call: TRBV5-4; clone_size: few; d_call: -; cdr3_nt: TGTGCCAGCAGTGGGAAGGCAGGGGATTCCTACGAGCAGTACTTC; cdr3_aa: CASSGKAGDSYEQYF
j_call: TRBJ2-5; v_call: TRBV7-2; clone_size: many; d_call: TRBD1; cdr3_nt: TGTGCCAGCAGCTTAGCTGACAGGGGGACTAAAGAGACCCAGTACTTC; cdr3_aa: CASSLADRGTKETQYF
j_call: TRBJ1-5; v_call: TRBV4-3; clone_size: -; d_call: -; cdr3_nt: TGCGCCAGCAGCCAACAATATTCCTGGGACACGGTAATCTTGCCCCAGCATTTT; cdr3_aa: CASSQQYSWDTVILPQHF